The text below deals with one TCR beta chain. Its antigen remains unknown. The data belong to a study of T cell clones after liver transplantation. Study at large: In this trial, immunosuppression withdrawal was attempted within 2 years of liver transplant. TCRbeta sequencing after a pre-transplant mixed lymphocyte reaction identified graft-donor-reactive clones, later tracked in post-transplant blood. At least one year of complete immunosuppression withdrawal without enzymes over twice normal defined tolerance. Broader study findings: Post-transplant time points were not standardized, so conclusions are preliminary.

The CDR3 sequence is 19 residues long. V dropped 1 base and J dropped 5 bases, with 26 bases sitting between them. Germline V gives CDR1 SEHNR, CDR2 FQNEAQ (reference sequence). The protocol was immunoSEQ multiplex PCR, while the TCRdb copy is restricted to in-frame clones and leaves out a portion. The sample shows roughly 15,000 clones, nearly 95% of them seen only once. This sequence originates from a human donor who received a liver transplant. The chain employs TRBV7-9 and TRBJ2-5, with D possibly being TRBD1 (6 bases). The material was CD8+ T cells from blood, obtained before liver transplant. The CDR3 loop is CASSLGSLRFRDNPETQYF. The CDR3 bases are TGTGCCAGCAGCTTAGGCTCATTAAGATTCCGGGACAATCCCGAGACCCAGTACTTC.